This T cell receptor beta chain originates from a study of cytomegalovirus exposure and HLA in healthy donors. Study-level information: The 110 or so validation repertoires were produced on the same platform as the 700 or so repertoires of the first cohort. This was reported in a later analysis. Study-level findings and limits: It was found in a later analysis that first-cohort TCR clusters tended to co-occur in the roughly 120 validation repertoires. The authors listed around 150 TCR beta chains as cytomegalovirus-associated. Confirmation in vitro established that a few CMV-associated chains were specific for CMV antigens.

The germline gives CDR1 MGHDK, CDR2 SYGVNS. The CDR3 extends over 11 amino acids. V gave up 5 bases and J gave up 12 bases; unmatched junction bases: 4. The method was immunoSEQ multiplex PCR; TCRdb's version includes in-frame clones alone and lacks a portion of them. The repertoire includes about 130,000 clones, about 88% of them detected once, and approximately 1.3% sits in the top ten. A remark on this clone: Its antigen remains unknown.

V usage is TRBV25-1 and J usage is TRBJ2-1; 7 nucleotides match TRBD1. The receptor comes from a man aged 30-40 years in good health and CMV-seronegative. Sequencing was done on a sample of PBMCs. The DNA for the CDR3 is TGTGCCAGCAGTCCACAGGGGAGGCAGTTCTTC. Translating gives CASSPQGRQFF. Variable domain in full (rest from reference TRBV25-1 and TRBJ2-1): EADIYQTPRYLVIGTGKKITLECSQTMGHDKMYWYQQDPGMELHLIHYSYGVNSTEKGDLSSESTVSRIRTEHFPLTLESARPSHTSQYLCASSPQGRQFFGPGTRLTVL.